This TCR beta chain is drawn from a study of control samples from healthy donors and cancer patients. This CDR3 has 14 residues. Germline loops: CDR1 SGHTA, CDR2 FQGTGA. V lost 2 bases to trimming and J lost 5 bases, with 12 bases between them. Some clones are missing from TCRdb's copy, which holds only in-frame ones; the method was immunoSEQ multiplex PCR. Among about 55,000 clones listed, approximately 91% were seen once. This TCR was recovered from a man aged 50-59 years in good health. This sequence joins TRBV7-3 and TRBJ1-1, with D perhaps matching TRBD1 (5 bases). The sequencing sample was made of blood. Here the CDR3 DNA reads TGTGCCAGCAGCTTACAGGGCCATGGAACTGAAGCTTTCTTT. Amino acids: CASSLQGHGTEAFF.